This T cell receptor beta chain came from a study of T-cell reconstitution after alpha-beta-depleted transplantation in children. Study-wide findings and caveats: Alpha-beta T cells about two months after transplant reportedly derived from several hundred expanded graft clones.

Of note for this clonotype: The target antigen is unknown.

The TCRbeta library incorporated unique molecular identifiers. Using its own MiXCR run on the PCR reads, TCRdb lists one record per CDR3 protein. Altogether 530,000 or so distinct CDR3 sequences are present, 25% to 30% being singletons, with the ten largest covering approximately 39%. The TCR comes from a boy in the first two years of life with Wiskott-Aldrich syndrome, due to receive a stem cell transplant. This material consisted of PBMCs, taken before TCRalphabeta/CD19-depleted stem cell transplant.

CDR3 in DNA: TGTGCCAGCGAGGGGGAGTCTCGAAATCAGCCCCAGCATTTT. Translated: CASEGESRNQPQHF. The chain links TRBV2 to TRBJ1-5; perhaps TRBD1 as D (6 bases). The germline V gene encodes CDR1 SNHLY and CDR2 FYNNEI. The CDR3 length is 14 residues. V was shortened by 8 bases and J by 4 bases, with 15 bases between the two germline ends. Complete variable domain (other parts from reference TRBV2 and TRBJ1-5): EPEVTQTPSHQVTQMGQEVILRCVPISNHLYFYWYRQILGQKVEFLVSFYNNEISEKSEIFDDQFSVERPDGSNFTLKIRSTKLEDSAMYFCASEGESRNQPQHFGDGTRLSIL.